This T cell receptor beta chain derives from a study of control samples from healthy donors and cancer patients. The protocol was immunoSEQ multiplex PCR, while the TCRdb copy is restricted to in-frame clones and leaves out a portion. The repertoire holds fewer than 85,000 clones, 85% to 95% seen once, with 5% to 6% in the top ten. What was sequenced was blood. This clonotype was sampled from a woman in her fifties or sixties in good health.

The DNA for the CDR3 is TGTGCCAGCAGCCCCGGGACTAGCGGGAACACCGGGGAGCTGTTTTTT. It translates to CASSPGTSGNTGELFF. The rearrangement joins TRBV9 to TRBJ2-2, with 11 bases identical to TRBD2. The trim removed 4 bases at V and 1 base at J, leaving 3 bases unmatched. Germline V gene sequence: CDR1 SGDLS, CDR2 YYNGEE. The length of the CDR3 is 16 residues.